This T cell receptor beta chain is from a study of shared clonotypes between healthy human individuals. Study-level findings and limits: Though the depth was large, rarefaction showed that sorted-subset sequencing was incomplete.

Sequencing was performed with immunoSEQ multiplex PCR; in TCRdb, only in-frame clones are kept and a portion is missing. Here the sample spans over a million clones, around three quarters being singletons. Every donor was a Caucasian adult from Nashville, Tennessee. Comments on this clone: The antigen is undetermined.

V was pared by 6 bases and J by 0 bases, with 12 bases between. The CDR3 has 14 residues. In germline, CDR1 is SQVTM, CDR2 ANQGSEA. This chain uses TRBV29-1 with TRBJ2-1; D may match TRBD1 or TRBD2 (6 bases each). Sequences were obtained from memory CD4+ T cells from PBMCs. Subset indicated: CD45RA-negative fraction. This receptor was taken from a man younger than 30 in good health. Some clones in this sample may be carry-over from other donors' samples. This CDR3 is CSVQGGFSYNEQFF. CDR3 DNA: TGCAGCGTCCAAGGGGGGTTCTCCTACAATGAGCAGTTCTTC.